The sequence of this T cell receptor (beta chain) was determined in a study of T cell responses to AZD1222 COVID-19 vaccine. This CDR3 has 14 residues. Assay used: immunoSEQ multiplex PCR; TCRdb lists only in-frame clones, some missing. The repertoire holds about 130,000 clones, roughly 89% seen once, with 1% to 1.3% in the top ten. The input for sequencing was peripheral blood, taken 28 days after the second AZD1222 dose. This clonotype originated in an adult who received the AZD1222 COVID-19 vaccine. V and J are TRBV1 and TRBJ1-5. TRBV1 is a documented pseudogene. The CDR3 coding sequence is TGCACCAGCAGCCGAGGGACGGAAAATCAGCCCCAGCATTTT. It specifies CTSSRGTENQPQHF.